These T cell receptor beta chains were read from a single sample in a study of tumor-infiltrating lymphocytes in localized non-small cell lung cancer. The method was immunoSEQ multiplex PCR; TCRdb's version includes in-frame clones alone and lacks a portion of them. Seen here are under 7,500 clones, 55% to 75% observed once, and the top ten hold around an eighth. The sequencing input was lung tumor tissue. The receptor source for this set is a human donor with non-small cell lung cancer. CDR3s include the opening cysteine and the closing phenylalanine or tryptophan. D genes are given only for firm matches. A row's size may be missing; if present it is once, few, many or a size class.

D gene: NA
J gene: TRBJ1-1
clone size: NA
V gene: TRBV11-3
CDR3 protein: CASSFQWGTEAFF
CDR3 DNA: TGTGCCAGCAGCTTCCAATGGGGCACTGAAGCTTTCTTT

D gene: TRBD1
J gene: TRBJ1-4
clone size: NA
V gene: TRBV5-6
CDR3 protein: CASSLKGAGEKLFF
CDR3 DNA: TGTGCCAGCAGCTTGAAGGGGGCGGGCGAAAAACTGTTTTTT

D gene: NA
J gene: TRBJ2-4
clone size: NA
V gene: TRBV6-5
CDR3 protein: CASANPLALSNIQYF
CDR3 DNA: TGTGCCAGCGCAAATCCTTTAGCCCTTTCAAACATTCAGTACTTC

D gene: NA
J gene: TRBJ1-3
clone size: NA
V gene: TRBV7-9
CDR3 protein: CASSHLDNLNTIYF
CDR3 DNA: TGTGCCAGCAGCCACTTGGACAACCTAAACACCATATATTTT

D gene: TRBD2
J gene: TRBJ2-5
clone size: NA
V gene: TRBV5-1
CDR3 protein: CASSLLADQETQYF
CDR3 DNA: TGCGCCAGCAGCTTACTAGCGGACCAAGAGACCCAGTACTTC

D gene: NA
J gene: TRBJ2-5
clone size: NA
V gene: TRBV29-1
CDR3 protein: CSVGVETQYF
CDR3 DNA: TGCAGCGTCGGTGTGGAGACCCAGTACTTC

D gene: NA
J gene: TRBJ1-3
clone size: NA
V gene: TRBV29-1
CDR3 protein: CSVVKSSGNTIYF
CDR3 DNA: TGCAGCGTTGTGAAGTCCTCTGGAAACACCATATATTTT

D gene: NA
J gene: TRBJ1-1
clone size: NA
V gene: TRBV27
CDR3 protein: CASSASTGTEAFF
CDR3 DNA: TGTGCCAGCAGTGCCTCTACAGGAACTGAAGCTTTCTTT

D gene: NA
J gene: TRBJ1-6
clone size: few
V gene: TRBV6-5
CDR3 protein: CASSYSNDNSPLHF
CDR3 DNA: TGTGCCAGCAGTTACTCGAACGATAATTCACCCCTCCACTTT

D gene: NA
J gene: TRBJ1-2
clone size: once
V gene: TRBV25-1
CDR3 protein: CASTSSGYGYTF
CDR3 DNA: TGTGCCAGCACCTCCTCGGGGTATGGCTACACCTTC

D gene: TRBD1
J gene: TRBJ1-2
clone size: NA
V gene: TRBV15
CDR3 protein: CATSREGAGGLYGYTF
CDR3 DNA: TGTGCCACCAGCAGAGAAGGGGCAGGGGGACTCTATGGCTACACCTTC

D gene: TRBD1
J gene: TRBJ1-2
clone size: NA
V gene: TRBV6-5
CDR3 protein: CASRRGQGNYGYTF
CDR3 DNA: TGTGCCAGCAGGCGCGGACAGGGGAACTATGGCTACACCTTC

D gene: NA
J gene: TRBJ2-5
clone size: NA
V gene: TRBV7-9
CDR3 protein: CASSNDADQETQYF
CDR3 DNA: TGTGCCAGCAGCAACGACGCAGATCAAGAGACCCAGTACTTC

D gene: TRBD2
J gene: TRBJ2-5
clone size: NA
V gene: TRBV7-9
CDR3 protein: CASSLAISGGETQYF
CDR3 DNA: TGTGCCAGCAGCTTAGCGATTAGCGGGGGTGAGACCCAGTACTTC

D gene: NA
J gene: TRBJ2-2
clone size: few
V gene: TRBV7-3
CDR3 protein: CASSPTFGTGELFF
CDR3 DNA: TGTGCCAGCAGCCCCACGTTCGGAACCGGGGAGCTGTTTTTT

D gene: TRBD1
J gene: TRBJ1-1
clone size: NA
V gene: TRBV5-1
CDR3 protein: CASSSTGSQAFF
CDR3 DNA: TGCGCCAGCAGCTCGACAGGGAGCCAAGCTTTCTTT

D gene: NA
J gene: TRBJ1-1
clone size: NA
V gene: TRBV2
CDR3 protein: CASRARAEAFF
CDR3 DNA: TGTGCCAGCAGGGCCAGGGCTGAAGCTTTCTTT

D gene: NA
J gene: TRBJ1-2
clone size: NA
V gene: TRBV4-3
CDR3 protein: CASSQDTGRYYGYTF
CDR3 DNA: TGCGCCAGCAGCCAAGATACGGGGAGGTACTATGGCTACACCTTC

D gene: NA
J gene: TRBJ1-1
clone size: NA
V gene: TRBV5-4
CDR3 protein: CASSLPPGANTEAFF
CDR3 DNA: TGTGCCAGCAGCTTGCCCCCGGGGGCGAACACTGAAGCTTTCTTT

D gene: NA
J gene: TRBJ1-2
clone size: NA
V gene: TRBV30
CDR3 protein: CAWSPGLIYGYTF
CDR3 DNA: TGTGCCTGGAGTCCGGGACTCATCTATGGCTACACCTTC

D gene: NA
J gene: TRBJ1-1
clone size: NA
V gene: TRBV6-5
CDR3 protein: CASSTGLTAEAFF
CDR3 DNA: TGTGCCAGCAGTACAGGGCTAACGGCTGAAGCTTTCTTT

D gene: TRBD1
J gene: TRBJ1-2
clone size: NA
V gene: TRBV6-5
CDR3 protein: CASSTRDRAFYGYTF
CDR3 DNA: TGTGCCAGCAGTACTAGGGACAGGGCGTTCTATGGCTACACCTTC

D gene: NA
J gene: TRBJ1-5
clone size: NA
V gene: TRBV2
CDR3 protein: CASSEDRNQPQHF
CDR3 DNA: TGTGCCAGCAGCGAAGACAGGAACCAGCCCCAGCATTTT